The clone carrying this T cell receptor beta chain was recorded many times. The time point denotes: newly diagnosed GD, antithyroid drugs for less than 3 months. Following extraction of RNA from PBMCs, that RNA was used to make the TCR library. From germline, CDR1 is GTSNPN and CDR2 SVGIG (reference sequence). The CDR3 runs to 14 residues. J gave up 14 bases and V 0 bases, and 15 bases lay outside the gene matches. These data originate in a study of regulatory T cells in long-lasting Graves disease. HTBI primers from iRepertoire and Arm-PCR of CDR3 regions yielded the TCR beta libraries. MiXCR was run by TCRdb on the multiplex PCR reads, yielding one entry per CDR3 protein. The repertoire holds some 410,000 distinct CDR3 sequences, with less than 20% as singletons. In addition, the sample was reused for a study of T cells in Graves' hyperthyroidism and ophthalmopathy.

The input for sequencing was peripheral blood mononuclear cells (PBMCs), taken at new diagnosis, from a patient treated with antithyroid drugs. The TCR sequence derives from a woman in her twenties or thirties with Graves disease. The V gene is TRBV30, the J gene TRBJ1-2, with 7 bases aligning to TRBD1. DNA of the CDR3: TGTGCCTGGAGTGTAAGGGGGTGGGACAGCGGGAGAACCTTC. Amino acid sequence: CAWSVRGWDSGRTF.